The 26 T cell receptor beta chains given below trace back to one sample, sequenced in a study of blood T cell repertoires in COVID-19. TCRdb keeps only in-frame clones here, not all; method: immunoSEQ multiplex PCR. The sample holds 180,000 or so clones, 81% seen once. Sequencing was performed on peripheral blood. The receptor source for this set is an elderly woman with COVID-19, enrolled during active disease.

V and J are TRBV9 and TRBJ1-2; 8 nucleotides align to TRBD1. Germline assignment: CDR1 SGDLS and CDR2 YYNGEE. V lost 4 bases to trimming and J lost 4 bases; unmatched junction nucleotides: 9. There are 15 residues in the CDR3. The CDR3 loop reads CASSHRTGPSYGYTF. CDR3 DNA sequence: TGTGCCAGCAGCCATCGGACAGGGCCATCCTATGGCTACACCTTC.

The V call is TRBV27, the J call TRBJ2-4, with 9 bases matching TRBD2. J lost 1 base, V lost 4 bases, and 11 bases had no gene match. Germline lookup yields CDR1 MNHEY and CDR2 SMNVEV (reference sequence). This CDR3 has 18 amino acids. In nucleotides, the CDR3 is TGTGCCAGCAGTTCGTATCGGCGGGAGGGTGGCGCCAAAAACATTCAGTACTTC. Translation gives CASSSYRREGGAKNIQYF.

This clone was observed a handful of times. The chain employs TRBV6-2 or TRBV6-3 and TRBJ1-5; the D gene is possibly TRBD1 (6 bases). Germline CDR1 reads MNHEY; CDR2 reads SVGEGT. V lost 5 bases and J lost 7, with 27 bases in between. The CDR3 contains 18 residues. The CDR3 region is CASSPTPTYSSGDQPQHF. CDR3 sequence (DNA): TGTGCCAGCAGTCCGACCCCCACCTACTCTTCAGGGGACCAGCCCCAGCATTTT.

V gene TRBV19 combines with J gene TRBJ1-5; TRBD1 might be the D (5 bases). The CDR3 totals 16 residues. The V gene lost 4 bases and the J gene lost 4 bases, with 17 bases spanning the gap. Germline CDR1 and CDR2: LNHDA and SQIVND (reference sequence). In DNA form, the CDR3 reads TGTGCCAGTAGTACCCCCCCCAGGGCTAAAAATCAGCCCCAGCATTTT. Its translation is CASSTPPRAKNQPQHF.

The V and J genes are TRBV5-1 and TRBJ2-5, with 9 bases identical to TRBD2. Germline CDR1 and CDR2: SGHRS and YFSETQ. V lost 7 bases to trimming and J lost 5 bases; unmatched junction nucleotides: 6. The CDR3 consists of 13 residues. This CDR3 is CASALAGLETQYF. CDR3 nucleotides: TGCGCCAGCGCACTAGCGGGTCTCGAGACCCAGTACTTC. Together with reference TRBV5-1 and TRBJ2-5, the CDR3 gives the full variable domain: KAGVTQTPRYLIKTRGQQVTLSCSPISGHRSVSWYQQTPGQGLQFLFEYFSETQRNKGNFPGRFSGRQFSNSRSEMNVSTLELGDSALYLCASALAGLETQYFGPGTRLLVL.

The rearrangement links TRBV27 to TRBJ2-5; 7 nucleotides match TRBD2. The V and J ends lost 4 bases and 6 bases, in that order; junction bases with no gene match: 5. Germline CDR1 MNHEY, CDR2 SMNVEV (reference sequence). The CDR3 has 13 residues. The CDR3 DNA sequence: TGTGCCAGCAGTTGGGCTAGCGGAAAGACCCAGTACTTC. Translation gives CASSWASGKTQYF.

This clone was counted a few times. In DNA form, the CDR3 reads TGTGCCACCCCCTTAAAGACAGGGCTTTATAGCAATCAGCCCCAGCATTTT. Translating it yields CATPLKTGLYSNQPQHF. The chain has TRBV6-4 and TRBJ1-5, with 7 bases that match TRBD1. This CDR3 has 17 amino acids. Germline assignment: CDR1 MRHNA and CDR2 SNTAGT. With 10 bases clipped from V and 0 bases from J, the junction kept 15 bases outside the gene matches.

V usage is TRBV5-4 and J usage is TRBJ1-2; TRBD1 matches at 8 bases. Trimming removed 4 bases from V and 2 bases from J; junction bases left unmatched: 7. In germline, CDR1 is SGHNT, CDR2 YYREEE (reference sequence). CDR3 length: 15 residues. Here the CDR3 DNA reads TGTGCCAGCAGCCCGACAGGGGAGTTCAACTATGGCTACACCTTC. This translates into CASSPTGEFNYGYTF.

This rearrangement joins TRBV2 to TRBJ2-7; a weak D match, TRBD2 (5 bases). CDR1 is SNHLY, CDR2 FYNNEI, per germline. CDR3 length: 15 amino acids. V shed 2 bases and J shed 2 bases, with 13 bases lying between them. CDR3 in DNA: TGTGCCAGCAGTGAAAGTAGCGTTAACACCTACGAGCAGTACTTC. Protein: CASSESSVNTYEQYF.

This clone has just a few counts. The chain employs TRBV18 and TRBJ1-5; D is uncertain. Germline V gives CDR1 KGHSH, CDR2 LQKENI. V was pared by 1 base and J by 2 bases, with 15 bases between. There are 17 residues in the CDR3. CDR3 sequence (DNA): TGTGCCAGCTCACCACGGGAGTTTCGGGGAGGCAATCAGCCCCAGCATTTT. Translating gives CASSPREFRGGNQPQHF.

The genes are TRBV10-3 and TRBJ2-5, with 14 bases aligning to TRBD2. The CDR3 runs 14 residues. The V gene's germline CDR1 is ENHRY and CDR2 SYGVKD. V was clipped by 5 bases and J by 5 bases; unmatched bases: 1. Written as DNA, the CDR3 is TGTGCCATCAGTTGGACTAGCGGGGGGGAGACCCAGTACTTC. This gives the protein CAISWTSGGETQYF.

The rearrangement uses TRBV5-1 and TRBJ2-1; possible D gene TRBD1, 6 bases. Germline V gives CDR1 SGHRS, CDR2 YFSETQ. V was trimmed by 3 bases and J by 0 bases, leaving 19 bases between them. The CDR3 contains 18 residues. The CDR3 DNA follows: TGCGCCAGCAGCTCCTCATTACAGGGCCCGAGCTCCTACAATGAGCAGTTCTTC. Residues: CASSSSLQGPSSYNEQFF.

This clone showed up just a few times. This chain links TRBV2 with TRBJ1-6; D is unclear. V was cut by 1 base and J by 7 bases, with 8 bases left in between. Germline CDR1 is SNHLY and CDR2 is FYNNEI. This CDR3 has 14 residues. In nucleotides, the CDR3 is TGTGCCAGCAGTGAAGAGTTTGCGAATTCACCCCTCCACTTT. Translation: CASSEEFANSPLHF.

The chain combines TRBV9 with TRBJ2-6, with 11 bases lining up with TRBD2. Germline V gene lookup returns CDR1 SGDLS and CDR2 YYNGEE. The CDR3 is 18 amino acids. V trimming: 0 bases; J trimming: 4 bases; junction bases outside the gene matches: 6. Here the CDR3 reads CASSVGVAGGYGANVLTF. CDR3 bases: TGTGCCAGCAGCGTAGGAGTAGCGGGGGGGTACGGGGCCAACGTCCTGACTTTC.

The chain combines TRBV9 with TRBJ2-5; maybe TRBD2 (7 bases). CDR1 SGDLS and CDR2 YYNGEE come from the germline V gene. V was trimmed by 4 bases and J by 4 bases, leaving 11 bases between them. CDR3 length: 13 amino acids. CDR3 DNA sequence: TGTGCCAGCAGCCCGGGGGGCCGAGAGACCCAGTACTTC. As protein: CASSPGGRETQYF.

The chain links TRBV7-8 to TRBJ1-6, with D hard to call. Germline CDR1 and CDR2: SGHVS and FQNEAQ. The CDR3 sequence is 18 residues long. Trimming pared 6 bases from V and 9 bases from J, leaving 27 bases between. CDR3 sequence (DNA): TGTGCCAGCAGTCCCCGGTCATCAAACGCAGGCACGAGTTCACCCCTCCACTTT. Protein sequence: CASSPRSSNAGTSSPLHF.

The chain couples TRBV11-1 to TRBJ1-2; TRBD1 is a possible D gene (6 bases). The CDR3 runs to 14 residues. Germline CDR1 and CDR2: SGHAT and FQDESV (reference sequence). Between the trimmed V and J ends, which lost 1 base and 4 bases, there was a span of 10 bases. The CDR3 here is CASSLEQGSYGYTF. The CDR3 nucleotides read TGTGCCAGCAGCTTAGAGCAGGGGTCCTATGGCTACACCTTC. Based on the CDR3 plus reference TRBV11-1 and TRBJ1-2, the full variable domain is EAEVAQSPRYKITEKSQAVAFWCDPISGHATLYWYRQILGQGPELLVQFQDESVVDDSQLPKDRFSAERLKGVDSTLKIQPAELGDSAMYLCASSLEQGSYGYTFGSGTRLTVV.

The gene calls are TRBV5-4 and TRBJ2-5; 8 nucleotides match TRBD2. V lost 5 bases to trimming and J lost 4 bases; unmatched junction nucleotides: 4. Germline values: CDR1 SGHNT, CDR2 YYREEE (reference sequence). The CDR3 spans 13 residues. The chain's CDR3 is CASRPGGRETQYF. As DNA, the CDR3 is TGTGCCAGCAGACCGGGGGGGCGAGAGACCCAGTACTTC.

In its sample, this clone was seen a few times. The same CDR3 arises from other DNA sequences in this sample as well. The chain uses TRBV5-6 and TRBJ1-2; 7 bases fit TRBD1. Trimming cost V 4 bases and J 4 bases; bases outside gene matches: 4. The CDR3 extends over 13 amino acids. Per the germline V gene, CDR1 is SGHDT and CDR2 is YYEEEE. CDR3 in amino acids: CASSRDRVYGYTF. CDR3 coding DNA: TGTGCCAGCAGCAGGGACAGAGTCTATGGCTACACCTTC.

The chain recombines TRBV4-2 with TRBJ1-6; perhaps TRBD1 as D (6 bases). Trimming removed 0 bases from V and 6 bases from J, with 15 bases in between. CDR3 size: 17 residues. CDR1 LGHNA and CDR2 YNFKEQ come from the germline V gene. The CDR3 DNA sequence: TGTGCCAGCAGCCAAGAATCGAACAGGGCGTCTAATTCACCCCTCCACTTT. As protein: CASSQESNRASNSPLHF.

The J gene is TRBJ2-7, the V gene TRBV5-1; D is uncertain. The ends were cut back, 4 bases at V and 0 bases at J, with 11 bases in the middle. CDR1 and CDR2 (germline): SGHRS, YFSETQ. There are 14 residues in the CDR3. The CDR3 nucleotides read TGCGCCAGCAGCCCGTCGGGTTCCTCCTACGAGCAGTACTTC. It yields the protein CASSPSGSSYEQYF.

V and J are TRBV6-6 and TRBJ1-1, with D perhaps TRBD1 (5 bases). Germline assignment: CDR1 MNHNY and CDR2 SVGAGI (reference sequence). This CDR3 is built from 15 residues. V lost 6 bases to trimming and J lost 2 bases, with 16 bases between them. In nucleotides, the CDR3 is TGTGCCAGCAGCCCCCAAGGGCAGGGAAACACTGAAGCTTTCTTT. This translates into CASSPQGQGNTEAFF.

The CDR3 reads CASSEFHRVPRDYGYTF. DNA of the CDR3: TGTGCCAGCAGTGAATTCCACAGAGTCCCCAGGGACTATGGCTACACCTTC. The rearrangement links TRBV6-1 to TRBJ1-2, with D possibly being TRBD1 (5 bases). Germline V gives CDR1 MNHNS, CDR2 SASEGT. This CDR3 region has 17 residues. The germline V and J ends were trimmed by 2 bases and 3 bases, with 19 bases remaining between them.

The gene calls are TRBV11-2 and TRBJ2-5; weak D call: TRBD1 (6 bases). Germline assignment: CDR1 SGHAT and CDR2 FQNNGV. Trimming removed 1 base at V and 4 bases at J, with 10 bases between. The CDR3 totals 14 residues. CDR3 DNA: TGTGCCAGCAGCTTAGTCGGACAGTCAGAGACCCAGTACTTC. Residues: CASSLVGQSETQYF.

V usage is TRBV5-1 and J usage is TRBJ2-3, with 11 nucleotides matching TRBD2. The germline V gene encodes CDR1 SGHRS and CDR2 YFSETQ. Germline trimming cut 4 bases from V and 0 bases from J; bases unmatched to any gene: 4. This CDR3 is built from 16 residues. The CDR3 nucleotides read TGCGCCAGCAGCCAGGGACTAGCGGCTAGCACAGATACGCAGTATTTT. Amino acid sequence: CASSQGLAASTDTQYF.

This clone was seen only a few times. The chain links TRBV4-1 to TRBJ1-5, with unresolved D. The CDR3 totals 13 residues. With 5 bases removed from V and 3 bases from J, the gap between germline ends came to 8 bases. CDR1 MGHRA and CDR2 YSYEKL come from the germline V gene. The CDR3 region is CASSWRHNQPQHF. For the CDR3, the DNA is TGCGCCAGCAGCTGGCGACACAATCAGCCCCAGCATTTT.